One sample yielded the 12 T cell receptor beta chains listed below, sequenced in a study of identical twins. TCRdb ran MiXCR on the 5' RACE reads and lists one entry per CDR3 protein. The data show some 500,000 distinct CDR3 sequences, with 22% seen just once and around 0.91% held by the top ten. These data also formed part of another study, on T cells expressing NK-cell markers.

Material: CD4+ T cells sorted from blood. Receptors originate from a young woman in good health.

This clonotype was recorded a few times. V gene TRBV10-3 combines with J gene TRBJ1-5, with D possibly being TRBD1 (5 bases). In germline, CDR1 is ENHRY, CDR2 SYGVKD. Between the trimmed V and J ends, which lost 4 bases and 7 bases, there was a span of 11 bases. CDR3 length: 13 residues. CDR3 loop: CAISGGEGQPQHF. For the CDR3, the DNA is TGTGCCATCAGTGGAGGGGAGGGGCAGCCCCAGCATTTT.

A remark on this clonotype: The junction does not match germline at one end; this may be a read error. V and J are TRBV20-1 and TRBJ2-7, with unresolved D. This CDR3 region has 16 residues. Germline V gene lookup returns CDR1 DFQATT and CDR2 SNEGSKA (reference sequence). Here the CDR3 reads CCAARPGARSSYEQYF. The CDR3 DNA reads as TGCTGTGCTGCCCGACCAGGCGCGCGGAGCTCCTACGAGCAGTACTTC.

This chain joins TRBV3-1 and TRBJ1-2, with D maybe TRBD1 (6 bases). The CDR3 has 15 residues. Trimming cost V 4 bases and J 6 bases, with 18 bases left between them. Germline V CDR1 and CDR2: LGHDT, YNNKEL (reference sequence). CDR3 in DNA: TGTGCCAGCAGCCCCGTAGGAGGGGGGCAAAATGGCTACACCTTC. This gives the protein CASSPVGGGQNGYTF.

This clonotype was observed a handful of times. The CDR3 sequence is CASSFERGGDGELFF. The CDR3 DNA reads TGTGCCAGCAGCTTTGAGCGGGGGGGCGACGGGGAGCTGTTTTTT. The V call is TRBV7-3, the J call TRBJ2-2, with TRBD2 identical over 10 bases. This CDR3 has 15 residues. Germline V lookup: CDR1 SGHTA, CDR2 FQGTGA. Germline trimming cut 3 bases from V and 7 bases from J; bases unmatched to any gene: 5.

This clonotype has just a few counts. The chain employs TRBV20-1 and TRBJ2-5; D remains ambiguous. This CDR3 has 13 residues. Germline CDR1 and CDR2: DFQATT and SNEGSKA (reference sequence). Trimming removed 2 bases from V and 2 bases from J, with 9 bases in between. The DNA of the CDR3 is TGCAGTGCTAGAAATTTGGGTCAAGAGACCCAGTACTTC. Translating it yields CSARNLGQETQYF.

This chain links TRBV12-3 or TRBV12-4 with TRBJ2-1; 9 bases agree with TRBD2. The CDR3 is 16 residues long. J gave up 5 bases and V 6 bases, and 11 bases lay outside the gene matches. The chain's CDR3 is CASSLYPSGTHNEQFF. CDR3 sequence (DNA): TGTGCCAGCAGCCTATACCCTAGCGGGACTCACAATGAGCAGTTCTTC.

The chain recombines TRBV6-5 with TRBJ2-5; D remains unclear. Germline-derived CDR1 and CDR2 are MNHEY and SVGAGI. V lost 2 bases to trimming and J lost 3 bases, with 10 bases between them. This CDR3 has 14 amino acids. CDR3 sequence reads: CASSYLTRKETQYF. The DNA for the CDR3 is TGTGCCAGCAGTTACCTGACACGTAAAGAGACCCAGTACTTC.

This clonotype was observed many times. V usage is TRBV12-3 or TRBV12-4 and J usage is TRBJ2-1, with D unresolved. V gave up 3 bases and J gave up 6 bases, with 6 bases separating them. The CDR3 length is 12 residues. The CDR3 DNA follows: TGTGCCAGCAGTTTTCCAACCAATGAGCAGTTCTTC. This sequence encodes CASSFPTNEQFF.

This clonotype was counted at least ten times. This chain's CDR3 is CASSRYNEQFF. The CDR3 DNA reads TGTGCCAGCAGCCGTTACAATGAGCAGTTCTTC. The chain is built from TRBV6-2 or TRBV6-3 and TRBJ2-1; D remains unclear. V was clipped by 6 bases and J by 4 bases, with 4 bases between them. Germline CDR1 and CDR2: MNHEY and SVGEGT. CDR3 length: 11 amino acids.

This clonotype was counted a few times. The V gene is TRBV21-1, the J gene TRBJ2-5; the table's D call, TRBD1, was not checked against the DNA. TRBV21-1 is a pseudogene. This CDR3 contains 17 residues. CDR3: CASSNPPFDSPGETQYF. The CDR3 coding sequence is TGTGCCAGCAGCAACCCCCCTTTCGACAGCCCGGGGGAGACCCAGTACTTC.

This clonotype was counted only a few times. The chain is built from TRBV20-1 and TRBJ2-1; D is possibly TRBD1 or TRBD2 (5 bases each). The CDR3 spans 10 residues. Trimming removed 6 bases from V and 15 bases from J, with 15 bases in between. CDR1 and CDR2 from the germline V gene are DFQATT and SNEGSKA (reference sequence). The CDR3 nucleotides read TGCAGTGCGGGGACCGCCCGATTGTTCTTC. Translation: CSAGTARLFF.

The chain couples TRBV3-1 to TRBJ2-5; 9 bases agree with TRBD2. J was trimmed by 4 bases and V by 4 bases; bases with no gene match: 10. This CDR3 spans 16 amino acids. Germline-derived CDR1 and CDR2 are LGHDT and YNNKEL (reference sequence). In nucleotides, the CDR3 is TGTGCCAGCAGCCTGGGGGGACTAGCCACGGGAGAGACCCAGTACTTC. Amino acid sequence: CASSLGGLATGETQYF.